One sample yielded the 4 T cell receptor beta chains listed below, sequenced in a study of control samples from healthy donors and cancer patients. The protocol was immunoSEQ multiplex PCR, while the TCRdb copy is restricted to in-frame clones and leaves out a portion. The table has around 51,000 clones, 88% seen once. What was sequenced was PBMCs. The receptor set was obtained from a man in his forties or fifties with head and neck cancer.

This CDR3 reads CASSIARGNEKLFF. The DNA for the CDR3 is TGTGCCAGTAGTATAGCCCGGGGTAATGAAAAACTGTTTTTT. V gene TRBV19 combines with J gene TRBJ1-4; D is ambiguous. V lost 1 base and J lost 4, with 7 bases in between. The CDR3 is 14 residues long. Germline assignment: CDR1 LNHDA and CDR2 SQIVND (reference sequence). Together with reference TRBV19 and TRBJ1-4, the CDR3 gives the full variable domain: DGGITQSPKYLFRKEGQNVTLSCEQNLNHDAMYWYRQDPGQGLRLIYYSQIVNDFQKGDIAEGYSVSREKKESFPLTVTSAQKNPTAFYLCASSIARGNEKLFFGSGTQLSVL.

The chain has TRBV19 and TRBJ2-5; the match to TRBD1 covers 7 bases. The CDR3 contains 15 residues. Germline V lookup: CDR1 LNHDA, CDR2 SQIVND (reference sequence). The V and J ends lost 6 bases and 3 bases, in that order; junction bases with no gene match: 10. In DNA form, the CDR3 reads TGTGCCAGTAGCGACTTGACAGGGATCGAAGAGACCCAGTACTTC. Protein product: CASSDLTGIEETQYF.

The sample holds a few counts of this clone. The CDR3 is CASSSPGGSETQYF. CDR3 sequence (DNA): TGTGCCAGCAGCTCCCCAGGGGGATCGGAGACCCAGTACTTC. This chain joins TRBV7-9 and TRBJ2-5, with 7 bases fitting TRBD1. The CDR3 loop spans 14 amino acids. Trimming took 4 bases from V and 5 from J; bases not matched to a gene: 7. From germline, CDR1 is SEHNR and CDR2 FQNEAQ (reference sequence).

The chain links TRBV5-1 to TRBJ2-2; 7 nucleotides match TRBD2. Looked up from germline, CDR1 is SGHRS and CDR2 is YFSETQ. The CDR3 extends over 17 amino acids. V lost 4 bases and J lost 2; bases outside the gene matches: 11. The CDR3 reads CASSPAFLAGNTGELFF. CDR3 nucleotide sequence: TGCGCCAGCAGCCCGGCCTTTTTAGCGGGTAACACCGGGGAGCTGTTTTTT. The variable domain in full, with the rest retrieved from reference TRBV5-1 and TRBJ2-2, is KAGVTQTPRYLIKTRGQQVTLSCSPISGHRSVSWYQQTPGQGLQFLFEYFSETQRNKGNFPGRFSGRQFSNSRSEMNVSTLELGDSALYLCASSPAFLAGNTGELFFGEGSRLTVL.